This entry describes one T cell receptor beta chain. Original processing notes: Estimates of nucleated cell counts were drawn from the amplification of reference gene primers. Clones were sequenced by immunoSEQ multiplex PCR, and TCRdb holds only the in-frame ones, with some missing. V, J and clone size are those of that table, while D and trimming were read from the DNA. The sample has about 46,000 clones; over 70% are singletons. This record comes from a study of blood T cell repertoires in COVID-19. In the study overall: Donors in the United States, Italy and Spain gave samples during acute or convalescent COVID-19. Sample material is recorded as cDNA or gDNA derived from T cells, B-cell-depleted T cells, or PBMCs.

The CDR3 loop spans 15 amino acids. The germline V gene has CDR1 LGHDT and CDR2 YNNKEL (reference sequence). V gave up 4 bases and J gave up 7 bases; unmatched junction bases: 12. The rearrangement links TRBV3-1 (or the pseudogene TRBV3-2) to TRBJ1-1; TRBD1 aligns across 7 bases. The receptor was derived from a human donor with active COVID-19. The donor label of this sample is uncertain. Input material: peripheral blood. CDR3 protein: CASSPRSGGKSEAFF. The CDR3 DNA reads TGTGCCAGCAGCCCTCGGTCAGGGGGGAAGAGTGAAGCTTTCTTT.